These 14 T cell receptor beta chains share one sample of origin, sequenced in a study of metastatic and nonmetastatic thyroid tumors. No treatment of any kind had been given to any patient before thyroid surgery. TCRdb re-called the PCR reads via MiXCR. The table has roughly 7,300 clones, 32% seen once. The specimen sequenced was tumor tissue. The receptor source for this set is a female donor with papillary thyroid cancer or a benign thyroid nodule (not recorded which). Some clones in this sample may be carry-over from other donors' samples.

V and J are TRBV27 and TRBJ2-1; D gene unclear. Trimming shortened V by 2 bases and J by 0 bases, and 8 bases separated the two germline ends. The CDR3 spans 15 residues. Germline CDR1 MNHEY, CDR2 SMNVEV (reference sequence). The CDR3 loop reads CASSLTGLSYNEQFF. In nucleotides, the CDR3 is TGTGCCAGCAGTTTAACGGGCCTCTCCTACAATGAGCAGTTCTTC.

The CDR3 DNA sequence: TGTGCCAGCAGCCAAGCGCTTCAGGGGATTGTGAAGCAGTACTTC. Its protein product is CASSQALQGIVKQYF. The chain links TRBV3-1 to TRBJ2-7; tentative D call: TRBD1 (6 bases). With 1 base removed from V and 8 bases from J, the gap between germline ends came to 18 bases. Per germline, CDR1 LGHDT and CDR2 YNNKEL (reference sequence). This CDR3 is 15 amino acids long.

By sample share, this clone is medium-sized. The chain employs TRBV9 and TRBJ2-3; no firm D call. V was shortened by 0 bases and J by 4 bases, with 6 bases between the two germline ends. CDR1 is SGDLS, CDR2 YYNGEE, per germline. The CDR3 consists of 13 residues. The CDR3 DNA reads TGTGCCAGCAGCGTAGACTCTCCAGATACGCAGTATTTT. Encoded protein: CASSVDSPDTQYF.

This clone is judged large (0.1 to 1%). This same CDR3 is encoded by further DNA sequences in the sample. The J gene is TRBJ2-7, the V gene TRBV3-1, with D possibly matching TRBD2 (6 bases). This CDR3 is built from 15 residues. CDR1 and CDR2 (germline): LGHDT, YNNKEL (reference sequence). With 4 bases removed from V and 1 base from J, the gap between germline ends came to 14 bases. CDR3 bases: TGTGCCAGCAGCCCCTCCGGGGGAGGTTCCTACGAGCAGTACTTC. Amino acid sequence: CASSPSGGGSYEQYF.

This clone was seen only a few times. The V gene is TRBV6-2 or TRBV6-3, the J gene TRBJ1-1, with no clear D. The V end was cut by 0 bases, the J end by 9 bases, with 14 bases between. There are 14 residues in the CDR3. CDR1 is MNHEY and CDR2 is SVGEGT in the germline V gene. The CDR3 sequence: CASSYSFGQDQAFF. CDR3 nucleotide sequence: TGTGCCAGCAGTTACTCGTTCGGGCAGGACCAAGCTTTCTTT.

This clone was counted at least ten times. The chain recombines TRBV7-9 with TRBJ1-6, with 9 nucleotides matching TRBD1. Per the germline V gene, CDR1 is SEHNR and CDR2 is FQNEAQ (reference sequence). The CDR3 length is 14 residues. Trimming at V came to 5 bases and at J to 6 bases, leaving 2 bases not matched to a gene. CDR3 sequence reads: CASSMTGGNSPLHF. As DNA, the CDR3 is TGTGCCAGCAGCATGACAGGGGGTAATTCACCCCTCCACTTT.

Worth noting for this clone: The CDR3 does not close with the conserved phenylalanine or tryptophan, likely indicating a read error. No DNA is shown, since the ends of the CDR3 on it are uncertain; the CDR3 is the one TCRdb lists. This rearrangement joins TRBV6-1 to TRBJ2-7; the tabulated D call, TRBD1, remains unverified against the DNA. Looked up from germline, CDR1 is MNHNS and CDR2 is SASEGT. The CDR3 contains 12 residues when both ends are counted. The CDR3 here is CASIRGGYEQNL.

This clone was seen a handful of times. CDR3 sequence reads: CASNGQGARNEQYF. Here the CDR3 DNA reads TGTGCCAGCAACGGACAGGGGGCGCGCAACGAGCAGTACTTC. The chain couples TRBV6-1 to TRBJ2-7; TRBD1 matches at 11 bases. The germline CDR1 and CDR2 sequences are MNHNS and SASEGT. V dropped 7 bases and J dropped 5; count of bases not matched to a gene: 7. The CDR3 consists of 14 residues.

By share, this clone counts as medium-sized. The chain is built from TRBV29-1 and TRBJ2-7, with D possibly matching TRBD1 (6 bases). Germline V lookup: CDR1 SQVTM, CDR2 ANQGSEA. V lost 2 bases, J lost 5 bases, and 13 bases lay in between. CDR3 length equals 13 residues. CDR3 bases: TGCAGCGTTGAAACAGGACAGACCCACGAGCAGTACTTC. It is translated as CSVETGQTHEQYF.

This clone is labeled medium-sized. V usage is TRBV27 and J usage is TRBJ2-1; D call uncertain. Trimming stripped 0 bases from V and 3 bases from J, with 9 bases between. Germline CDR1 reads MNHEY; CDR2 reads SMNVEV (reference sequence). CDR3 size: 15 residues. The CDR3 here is CASSLSVGFYNEQFF. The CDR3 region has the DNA TGTGCCAGCAGTTTATCCGTCGGTTTCTACAATGAGCAGTTCTTC.

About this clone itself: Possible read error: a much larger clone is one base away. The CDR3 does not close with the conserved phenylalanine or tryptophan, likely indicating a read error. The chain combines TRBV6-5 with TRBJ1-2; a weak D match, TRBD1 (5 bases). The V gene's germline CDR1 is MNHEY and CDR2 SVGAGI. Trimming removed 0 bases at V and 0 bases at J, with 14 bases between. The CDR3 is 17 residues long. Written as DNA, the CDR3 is TGTGCCAGCAGTTACTCGACTGGTTGGGGCCCTAACTATGGCTACACCCTC. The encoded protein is CASSYSTGWGPNYGYTL.

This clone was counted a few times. Written as DNA, the CDR3 is TGTGCCAGCAGTCGGGAGACCGGGGAGCTGTTTTTT. This gives the protein CASSRETGELFF. V usage is TRBV12-3 or TRBV12-4 and J usage is TRBJ2-2, with a tentative D call TRBD2 (6 bases). V gave up 5 bases and J gave up 5 bases, with 6 bases separating them. The length of the CDR3 is 12 residues.

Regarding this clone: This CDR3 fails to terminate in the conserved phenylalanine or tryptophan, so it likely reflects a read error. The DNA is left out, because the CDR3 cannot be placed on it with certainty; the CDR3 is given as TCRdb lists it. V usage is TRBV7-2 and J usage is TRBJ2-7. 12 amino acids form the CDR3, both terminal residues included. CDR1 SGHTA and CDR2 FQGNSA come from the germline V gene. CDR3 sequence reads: CASSSYSDEKYL.

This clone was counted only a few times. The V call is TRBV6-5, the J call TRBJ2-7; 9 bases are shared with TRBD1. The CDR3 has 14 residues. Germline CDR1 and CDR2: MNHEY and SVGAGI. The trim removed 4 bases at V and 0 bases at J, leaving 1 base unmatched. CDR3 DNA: TGTGCCAGCAGTTTGACAGGGGGCTCCTACGAGCAGTACTTC. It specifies CASSLTGGSYEQYF.